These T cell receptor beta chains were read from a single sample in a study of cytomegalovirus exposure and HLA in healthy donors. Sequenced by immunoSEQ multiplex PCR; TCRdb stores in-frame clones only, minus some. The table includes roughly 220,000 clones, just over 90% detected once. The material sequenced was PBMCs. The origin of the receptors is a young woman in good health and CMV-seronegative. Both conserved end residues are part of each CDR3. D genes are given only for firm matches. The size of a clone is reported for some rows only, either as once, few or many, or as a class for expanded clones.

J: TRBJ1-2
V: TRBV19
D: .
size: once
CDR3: CASSLPPTGFDYGYTF

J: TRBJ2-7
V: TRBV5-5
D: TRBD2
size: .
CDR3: CASSWTSGTLPYEQYF

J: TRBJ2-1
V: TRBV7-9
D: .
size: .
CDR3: CASSLEARTGEQFF

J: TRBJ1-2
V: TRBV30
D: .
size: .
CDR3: CAWSGVLGYGYTF

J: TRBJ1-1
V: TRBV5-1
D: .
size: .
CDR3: CASSLVQGLEAFF

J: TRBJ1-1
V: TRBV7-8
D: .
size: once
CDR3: CASSPLQGSLEAFF

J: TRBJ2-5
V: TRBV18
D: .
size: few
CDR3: CASSRGRSYETQYF

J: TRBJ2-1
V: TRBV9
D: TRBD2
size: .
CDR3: CASSVHPSGNSYNEQFF

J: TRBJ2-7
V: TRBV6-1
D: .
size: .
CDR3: CASSKTHRGYEQYF

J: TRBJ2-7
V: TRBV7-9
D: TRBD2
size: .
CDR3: CASSLGTSGSYEQYF

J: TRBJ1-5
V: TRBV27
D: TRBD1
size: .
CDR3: CASSPNRGDQPQHF

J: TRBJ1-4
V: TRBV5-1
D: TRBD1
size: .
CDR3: CASSLDRGTNEKLFF

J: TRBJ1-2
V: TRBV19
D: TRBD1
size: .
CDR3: CASSPTGSFGYGYTF

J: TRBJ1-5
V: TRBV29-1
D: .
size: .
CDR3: CSVGGDYSNQPQHF

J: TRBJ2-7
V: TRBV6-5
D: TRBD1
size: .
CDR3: CASSYPLGTANYEQYF

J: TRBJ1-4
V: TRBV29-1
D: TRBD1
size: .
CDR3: CSVEEGTGQGYEKLFF

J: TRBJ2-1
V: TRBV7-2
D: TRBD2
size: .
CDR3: CASSLGVWTSVRVGSWFF

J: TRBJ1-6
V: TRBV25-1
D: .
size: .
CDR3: CASSAEGLLALHF

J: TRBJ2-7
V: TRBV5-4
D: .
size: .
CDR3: CASSAPRDEQYF

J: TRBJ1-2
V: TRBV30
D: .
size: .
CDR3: CAAVGYTF

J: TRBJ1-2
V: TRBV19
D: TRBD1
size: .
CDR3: CASRMIQGGYGYTF

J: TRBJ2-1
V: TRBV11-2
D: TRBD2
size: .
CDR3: CASSSLAGARREQFF

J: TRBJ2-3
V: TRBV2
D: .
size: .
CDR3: CASLGTRTDTQYF